The entry that follows covers one T cell receptor (beta chain) sequence. The data originate from a study of sequential checkpoint blockade in melanoma. The CDR3 spans 15 residues. Germline CDR1 SGHRS, CDR2 YFSETQ. Germline trimming cut 0 bases from V and 4 bases from J; bases unmatched to any gene: 3. Using immunoSEQ multiplex PCR, the repertoire was profiled, and TCRdb retains in-frame clones only, with some absent. Among about 20,000 clones, roughly 28% were seen once, and the ten largest hold around 6.7%. The sample's treatment: randomized to nivolumab then ipilimumab (arm A) or the reverse (arm B).

The receptor was isolated from a human donor with melanoma. The sequencing used tumor tissue (inferred from file names), collected from a patient given nivolumab and ipilimumab in sequence. The rearrangement uses TRBV5-1 and TRBJ2-2; TRBD1 matches at 7 bases. The CDR3 DNA reads as TGCGCCAGCAGCTTGGCCGGGACAGTCACCGGGGAGCTGTTTTTT. It specifies CASSLAGTVTGELFF.